A selection of T cell receptor beta chains follows, all from one sample in a study of cytomegalovirus exposure and HLA in healthy donors. Profiling relied on immunoSEQ multiplex PCR, and the TCRdb table lists in-frame clones only, not all of them. Of 55,000 to 80,000 clones in the sample, about 70% were seen once. Sequenced sample: PBMCs. These receptors originate from a woman in her thirties in good health and CMV-seronegative. The CDR3 runs from the conserved cysteine through the conserved F or W. D genes are given only for firm matches. The size field is filled for only some rows; it gives once, few, many or a size class.

j_call,d_call,clone_size,v_call,cdr3_aa,cdr3_nt
TRBJ1-3,NA,NA,TRBV23-1,CASSQSHLSSGNTIYF,TGCGCCAGCAGTCAATCTCACCTGAGCTCTGGAAACACCATATATTTT
TRBJ2-1,TRBD2,NA,TRBV5-1,CASSLVSGGAYEQFF,TGCGCCAGCAGCTTGGTTAGCGGGGGGGCCTATGAGCAGTTCTTC
TRBJ2-1,TRBD1,NA,TRBV27,CASTRTGVINEQFF,TGTGCCAGCACCCGGACAGGGGTAATCAATGAGCAGTTCTTC
TRBJ2-5,TRBD1,NA,TRBV4-1,CASSQAGQGRRETQYF,TGCGCCAGCAGCCAAGCCGGACAGGGAAGGCGGGAGACCCAGTACTTC
TRBJ2-7,TRBD1,NA,TRBV7-2,CASSLDRGPDEQYF,TGTGCCAGCAGCTTAGACAGGGGGCCCGACGAGCAGTACTTC
TRBJ2-2,TRBD2,once,TRBV5-4,CASSLARDYLTGNGGELFF,TGTGCCAGCAGCTTAGCCCGGGACTACCTAACGGGTAACGGCGGGGAGCTGTTTTTT
TRBJ2-1,TRBD2,NA,TRBV18,CASSPLLAGGPPNEQFF,TGTGCCAGCTCACCACTTCTAGCGGGGGGGCCCCCCAATGAGCAGTTCTTC
TRBJ2-3,TRBD2,NA,TRBV10-1,CASSEGAGGPYTQYF,TGCGCCAGCAGTGAAGGAGCGGGGGGGCCCTATACGCAGTATTTT
TRBJ2-3,TRBD1,few,TRBV28,CASSRTGQGTDTQYF,TGTGCCAGCAGTCGAACGGGACAGGGCACAGATACGCAGTATTTT
TRBJ1-5,NA,NA,TRBV7-3,CASSLSGNQPQHF,TGTGCCAGCAGCTTATCGGGCAATCAGCCCCAGCATTTT
TRBJ1-6,NA,once,TRBV7-3,CASSDLGSPLHF,TGTGCCAGCAGCGACTTGGGTTCACCCCTCCACTTT
TRBJ2-5,TRBD2,once,TRBV12-5,CASGLVLGAGAGEQYF,TGTGCTAGTGGTTTGGTACTCGGAGCGGGGGCGGGGGAGCAGTACTTC
TRBJ2-3,TRBD2,NA,TRBV5-1,CASSVRGGAGDTQYF,TGCGCCAGCAGTGTCCGCGGGGGGGCGGGAGATACGCAGTATTTT
TRBJ2-1,TRBD2,NA,TRBV9,CASSVEIAGIGNEQFF,TGTGCCAGCAGCGTAGAGATAGCGGGGATCGGGAATGAGCAGTTCTTC
TRBJ1-5,TRBD1,NA,TRBV6-1,CASSVGPVATGDNQPQHF,TGTGCCAGCAGTGTTGGGCCGGTGGCGACAGGGGACAATCAGCCCCAGCATTTT
TRBJ2-1,NA,NA,TRBV21-1,CASSSTGTEQFF,TGTGCCAGCAGCAGTACAGGGACCGAGCAGTTCTTC
TRBJ2-1,NA,NA,TRBV4-3,CASSQDQRQYNEQFF,TGCGCCAGCAGCCAAGATCAGAGACAGTACAATGAGCAGTTCTTC
TRBJ1-5,NA,NA,TRBV11-1,CASSLGRGSNQPQHF,TGTGCCAGCAGCTTGGGCAGGGGCAGCAATCAGCCCCAGCATTTT
TRBJ1-1,NA,NA,TRBV21-1,CASSAGTGWHWSTEAFF,TGTGCCAGCAGCGCGGGGACAGGCTGGCATTGGAGCACTGAAGCTTTCTTT
TRBJ1-6,NA,NA,TRBV10-3,CATHRERNSPLHF,TGTGCCACCCACCGGGAGAGGAATTCACCCCTCCACTTT
TRBJ2-1,TRBD2,few,TRBV5-1,CASSLAGGIHNEQFF,TGCGCCAGCAGCTTGGCGGGGGGGATCCACAATGAGCAGTTCTTC
TRBJ2-7,NA,NA,TRBV18,CASSLDRASYEQYF,TGTGCCAGCTCCCTAGACAGAGCCTCCTACGAGCAGTACTTC
TRBJ2-5,TRBD1,NA,TRBV7-9,CASSLGATGEQYF,TGTGCCAGCAGCTTAGGTGCGACAGGGGAGCAGTACTTC
TRBJ2-7,TRBD2,few,TRBV27,CASSYGAGLPYEQYF,TGTGCCAGCAGTTACGGGGCGGGACTACCTTACGAGCAGTACTTC
TRBJ2-1,TRBD1,NA,TRBV7-9,CASSLVTGPNEQFF,TGTGCCAGCAGCTTAGTGACAGGGCCCAATGAGCAGTTCTTC
TRBJ2-7,NA,NA,TRBV11-2,CASSLQPADEQYF,TGTGCCAGCAGCCTACAGCCGGCCGACGAGCAGTACTTC
TRBJ2-3,TRBD1,NA,TRBV5-1,CASSLAGTGGTDTQYF,TGCGCCAGCAGCTTGGCCGGGACAGGGGGCACAGATACGCAGTATTTT
TRBJ1-1,NA,NA,TRBV14,CASSQARGRTTEAFF,TGTGCCAGCAGCCAAGCCCGGGGGAGGACCACTGAAGCTTTCTTT